This is a list of T cell receptor beta chains from one sample in a study of blood T cell repertoires in COVID-19. Some clones are missing from TCRdb's copy, which holds only in-frame ones; the method was immunoSEQ multiplex PCR. The top ten hold around 24% of the sample, which has 150,000 to 200,000 clones, 60% to 80% seen once. Sample: peripheral blood. The receptor set was obtained from a woman in her 70s with acute or convalescent COVID-19. The CDR3 runs from the conserved cysteine through the conserved F or W. The D gene is left open where the match is weak. For some rows the clone size is stated as once, few or many, or as a class when expanded; others skip it.

v_gene	d_gene	j_gene	abundance	len	CDR3nt	CDR3aa
TRBV6-5	.	TRBJ2-7	.	13	TGTGCCAGCAGTTACGGGACAACCTACGAGCAGTACTTC	CASSYGTTYEQYF
TRBV30	.	TRBJ1-5	.	13	TGTGCCTGGGCCACAGGTTCGGAACAGCCCCAGCATTTT	CAWATGSEQPQHF
TRBV2	.	TRBJ1-6	.	14	TGTGCCAGCAGTAGCGGGATGGGGGATTCACCCCTCCACTTT	CASSSGMGDSPLHF
TRBV18	.	TRBJ2-5	.	14	TGTGCCAGCTCACCCGGTCTAGTTTTGGAGACCCAGTACTTC	CASSPGLVLETQYF
TRBV5-6	.	TRBJ2-5	.	14	TGTGCCAGCAGCTTATCGTCAGGAAAAGAGACCCAGTACTTC	CASSLSSGKETQYF
TRBV29-1	TRBD2	TRBJ2-3	once	15	TGCAGCGTCGCTGCCGGGACTAGCGGGTGGGATACGCAGTATTTT	CSVAAGTSGWDTQYF
TRBV20-1	TRBD2	TRBJ2-3	.	19	TGCAGTGCTAGTGGGGACACCCGGACTAGCGGCCTAGGGGGTGATACGCAGTATTTT	CSASGDTRTSGLGGDTQYF
TRBV5-1	.	TRBJ1-1	few	17	TGCGCCAGCAGCTTGGAGGCGGTCCAGGGGTTTAGGTACGAGGCTTTCTTT	CASSLEAVQGFRYEAFF
TRBV7-2	TRBD2	TRBJ2-2	once	16	TGTGCCAGCAGCACTCTAGCGGGAGGGGCCACCGGGGAGCTGTTTTTT	CASSTLAGGATGELFF
TRBV28	TRBD1	TRBJ2-5	few	15	TGTGCCAGCAGTTTAAGCGACAGGGGAGGAGAGACCCAGTACTTC	CASSLSDRGGETQYF
TRBV6-5	TRBD1	TRBJ1-2	.	15	TGTGCCAGCAGTTACCCCTCCGGGACAGAGAATGGCTACACCTTC	CASSYPSGTENGYTF
TRBV2	.	TRBJ2-1	.	16	TGTGCCAGCAGTGAAGGGAGAACAGGGACCGGGAATGAGCAGTTCTTC	CASSEGRTGTGNEQFF
TRBV11-2	TRBD1	TRBJ1-3	.	12	TGTGCCAGCAGCTTGGACAGGCTTGCCATATATTTT	CASSLDRLAIYF
TRBV9	.	TRBJ1-1	.	15	TGTGCCAGCAGCGTAGCCAGGAGGGGAGACACTGAAGCTTTCTTT	CASSVARRGDTEAFF
TRBV3-1/TRBV3-2	TRBD2	TRBJ2-7	.	14	TGTGCCAGCAGCCAAGATTGGACTAGTAAGGAGCAGTACTTC	CASSQDWTSKEQYF
TRBV7-8	TRBD1	TRBJ2-7	.	13	TGTGCCAGCCAGGGACAGGGGCAAGCCGAGCAGTACTTC	CASQGQGQAEQYF
TRBV9	TRBD2	TRBJ2-1	.	18	TGTGCCAGCAGCGTAGACCCCTCTCTAGCGGGAGTTTACAATGAGCAGTTCTTC	CASSVDPSLAGVYNEQFF
TRBV30	.	TRBJ1-5	.	15	TGTGCCTGGAGCGGAGGGGATTTTAGCAATCAGCCCCAGCATTTT	CAWSGGDFSNQPQHF
TRBV30	TRBD2	TRBJ2-1	.	14	TGTGCCTGGAGTACGGGGGGGCAGGCTGCGTGGCAGTTCTTC	CAWSTGGQAAWQFF
TRBV7-3	.	TRBJ2-1	.	16	TGTGCCAGCAGCTTAAATTGGGCGAGCTCCTACAATGAGCAGTTCTTC	CASSLNWASSYNEQFF
TRBV15	.	TRBJ1-4	.	13	TGTGCCACCAGCAGAGATAGGGGAGAAAAACTGTTTTTT	CATSRDRGEKLFF
TRBV19	.	TRBJ1-1	.	13	TGTGCCAGTAGTATACACGGTCCCACTGAAGCTTTCTTT	CASSIHGPTEAFF
TRBV5-4	.	TRBJ2-7	.	14	TGTGCCAGCAGACCCGGAGGCCTCTCCTACGAGCAGTACTTC	CASRPGGLSYEQYF
TRBV29-1	TRBD1	TRBJ2-5	few	15	TGCAGCGTTGCGGCCTCGGGACAGGGGCAAGAGACCCAGTACTTC	CSVAASGQGQETQYF
TRBV10-3	TRBD1	TRBJ1-2	.	16	TGTGCCATCAGTGGGACAGGGGATAATAAGATTTATGGCTACACCTTC	CAISGTGDNKIYGYTF
TRBV7-8	.	TRBJ1-2	.	16	TGTGCCAGCAGCTTATCACAGGGCCAAGGATTTAATGGCTACACCTTC	CASSLSQGQGFNGYTF
TRBV28	TRBD2	TRBJ2-7	.	19	TGTGCCAGCAGTACAACTCAGGGGATGGCTAGCGGGGTTCCCTACGAGCAGTACTTC	CASSTTQGMASGVPYEQYF
TRBV7-9	.	TRBJ1-1	.	13	TGTGCCAGCAGTTATAGCCAGGGGACTGAAGCTTTCTTT	CASSYSQGTEAFF
TRBV24-1	TRBD2	TRBJ2-1	few	18	TGTGCCACCAGTGAACCTGGACTAGCGGGAGGTTCACTCTTCGAGCAGTTCTTC	CATSEPGLAGGSLFEQFF
TRBV12-3/TRBV12-4	TRBD1	TRBJ1-2	once	13	TGTGCCAGCAGCACGGGACAGGGGGGCGGCTACACCTTC	CASSTGQGGGYTF
TRBV6-6	.	TRBJ1-2	.	11	TGTGCCAGCACCTTCCCGGGGGGCTACACCTTC	CASTFPGGYTF